Shown below are 21 T cell receptor beta chains from a single sample sequenced in a study of blood T cell repertoires in COVID-19. Only in-frame clones appear in the TCRdb table, and some are missing; sequencing was by immunoSEQ multiplex PCR. This table holds 71,000 or so clones, 86% found once. Material: peripheral blood. Every receptor here comes from an elderly man in a cohort sampled during active COVID-19.

This sequence joins TRBV4-1 and TRBJ2-1; weak D call: TRBD1 (6 bases). The length of the CDR3 is 14 residues. Germline V gene lookup returns CDR1 MGHRA and CDR2 YSYEKL. With 4 bases removed from V and 4 bases from J, the gap between germline ends came to 11 bases. The CDR3 DNA sequence: TGCGCCAGCAGCCGATGGGACACTTACAATGAGCAGTTCTTC. Protein: CASSRWDTYNEQFF.

The rearrangement joins TRBV7-9 to TRBJ2-3, with 7 bases aligning to TRBD1. The CDR3 spans 15 residues. From germline, CDR1 is SEHNR and CDR2 FQNEAQ (reference sequence). The V and J ends lost 5 bases and 0 bases, in that order; junction bases with no gene match: 5. DNA for the CDR3: TGTGCCAGCAGCCCCACAGGGGCCAGCACAGATACGCAGTATTTT. Its translation is CASSPTGASTDTQYF.

Concerning this clone: The junction departs from the called germline gene at one end, perhaps through a read error. The chain is built from TRBV7-2 and TRBJ1-1, with a tentative D call TRBD1 (6 bases). The CDR3 covers 14 residues. Germline CDR1 and CDR2: SGHTA and FQGNSA. The DNA of the CDR3 is TGTGCCAGCAGGTTAGGAGGACAGCGAGGAGAAGCTTTCTTT. Translated, it gives CASRLGGQRGEAFF.

The chain combines TRBV2 with TRBJ2-1; unclear D gene. The V end lost 3 bases, the J end lost 0 bases, and 12 bases lay between the germline ends. This CDR3 contains 16 residues. Germline values: CDR1 SNHLY, CDR2 FYNNEI. DNA of the CDR3: TGTGCCAGCAGTGACGTCGTGTCTAGCTCCTACAATGAGCAGTTCTTC. Protein product: CASSDVVSSSYNEQFF.

The chain joins TRBV7-3 to TRBJ2-3; D gene ambiguous. V dropped 1 base and J dropped 4 bases, with 6 bases sitting between them. Germline V gene lookup returns CDR1 SGHTA and CDR2 FQGTGA. The CDR3 loop spans 13 amino acids. CDR3 DNA sequence: TGTGCCAGCAGCTTAAGCGAACCAGATACGCAGTATTTT. This translates into CASSLSEPDTQYF.

The chain is built from TRBV7-2 and TRBJ2-6; weak D call: TRBD2 (5 bases). Germline lookup yields CDR1 SGHTA and CDR2 FQGNSA. V was pared by 3 bases and J by 0 bases, with 6 bases between. The CDR3 has 15 amino acids. The CDR3 loop is CASSFEGSGANVLTF. DNA for the CDR3: TGTGCCAGCAGCTTCGAGGGCTCTGGGGCCAACGTCCTGACTTTC.

The V gene is TRBV19, the J gene TRBJ1-4; 8 bases are shared with TRBD1. There are 16 residues in the CDR3. J gave up 0 bases and V 4 bases, and 4 bases lay outside the gene matches. Germline CDR1 LNHDA, CDR2 SQIVND (reference sequence). CDR3 in amino acids: CASSRSQGATNEKLFF. In DNA, the CDR3 is TGTGCCAGTAGTAGATCACAGGGGGCAACTAATGAAAAACTGTTTTTT. The full variable domain, completed using reference TRBV19 and TRBJ1-4, is DGGITQSPKYLFRKEGQNVTLSCEQNLNHDAMYWYRQDPGQGLRLIYYSQIVNDFQKGDIAEGYSVSREKKESFPLTVTSAQKNPTAFYLCASSRSQGATNEKLFFGSGTQLSVL.

The chain combines TRBV7-2 with TRBJ2-5, with D hard to call. Trimming removed 10 bases from V and 5 bases from J, with 8 bases in between. In germline, CDR1 is SGHTA, CDR2 FQGNSA. The CDR3 length is 10 residues. The CDR3 DNA follows: TGTGCCATCCCTGAGGAGACCCAGTACTTC. It is translated as CAIPEETQYF.

This clone was observed once. CDR3 in DNA: TGTGCCAGCTCACCGCGTACCGGGACAGGGCTGGACGAGCAGTACTTC. Protein product: CASSPRTGTGLDEQYF. This chain joins TRBV18 and TRBJ2-7; 9 nucleotides agree with TRBD1. Germline V gene data show CDR1 as KGHSH and CDR2 as LQKENI. There are 16 residues in the CDR3. The junction had 11 bases not matched to a gene; V was cut back by 3 bases and J by 5 bases.

This chain joins TRBV28 and TRBJ1-2, with D unclear. V was clipped by 5 bases and J by 6 bases, with 10 bases between them. CDR3 length equals 12 residues. The germline V gene has CDR1 MDHEN and CDR2 SYDVKM. The CDR3 DNA is TGTGCCAGCAGTACTCCGTCACATGGCTACACCTTC. It specifies CASSTPSHGYTF.

The gene calls are TRBV5-4 and TRBJ1-4; perhaps TRBD1 as D (6 bases). Germline CDR1 is SGHNT and CDR2 is YYREEE (reference sequence). Between the trimmed V and J ends, which lost 3 bases and 8 bases, there was a span of 11 bases. This CDR3 region has 13 residues. For the CDR3, the DNA is TGTGCCAGCAGCTCTGAACAGGGCGAAAAACTGTTTTTT. Residues: CASSSEQGEKLFF.

This chain uses TRBV10-3 with TRBJ1-1; D gene ambiguous. CDR3 length: 13 amino acids. Germline CDR1 ENHRY, CDR2 SYGVKD. V gave up 4 bases and J gave up 4 bases, with 10 bases separating them. The CDR3 loop reads CAISGPVGTEAFF. CDR3 DNA: TGTGCCATCAGTGGCCCGGTCGGCACTGAAGCTTTCTTT.

The chain employs TRBV2 and TRBJ2-3; 13 bases match TRBD2. Trimming cost V 5 bases and J 4 bases; bases outside gene matches: 6. The CDR3 length is 16 residues. Germline V gene lookup returns CDR1 SNHLY and CDR2 FYNNEI. CDR3 nucleotides: TGTGCCAGCAGTCCTCCGGGACTAGCGGGGTCAGATACGCAGTATTTT. Protein product: CASSPPGLAGSDTQYF. The full variable domain, its missing parts supplied by reference TRBV2 and TRBJ2-3, is EPEVTQTPSHQVTQMGQEVILRCVPISNHLYFYWYRQILGQKVEFLVSFYNNEISEKSEIFDDQFSVERPDGSNFTLKIRSTKLEDSAMYFCASSPPGLAGSDTQYFGPGTRLTVL.

CDR3 residues: CASSLAQINYNEQFF. CDR3 nucleotides: TGCGCCAGCAGCTTGGCACAGATAAACTACAATGAGCAGTTCTTC. The V gene is TRBV5-1, the J gene TRBJ2-1, with D unresolved. CDR3 size: 15 residues. Between the trimmed V and J ends, which lost 0 bases and 3 bases, there was a span of 10 bases. Germline V gene sequence: CDR1 SGHRS, CDR2 YFSETQ.

CDR3 in amino acids: CASSPSSGGYTGELFF. The CDR3 DNA reads TGTGCCAGCAGCCCCAGTAGCGGGGGATACACCGGGGAGCTGTTTTTT. This chain joins TRBV3-1 (or the pseudogene TRBV3-2) and TRBJ2-2, with 9 positions matching TRBD2. Germline V gene lookup returns CDR1 LGHDT and CDR2 YNNKEL (reference sequence). The CDR3 covers 16 residues. Trimming took 4 bases from V and 3 from J; bases not matched to a gene: 6.

The chain employs TRBV5-6 and TRBJ2-3; 8 bases map to TRBD1. Germline CDR1 reads SGHDT; CDR2 reads YYEEEE. V trimming: 2 bases; J trimming: 0 bases; junction bases outside the gene matches: 2. This CDR3 spans 15 amino acids. CDR3 in amino acids: CASSFGDRSTDTQYF. The CDR3 coding sequence is TGTGCCAGCAGCTTCGGGGACAGGAGCACAGATACGCAGTATTTT.

This sequence joins TRBV4-3 and TRBJ1-4, with D possibly matching TRBD1 (6 bases). The V end was cut by 1 base, the J end by 8 bases, with 14 bases between. Germline values: CDR1 LGHNA, CDR2 YSLEER. The CDR3 sequence is 15 residues long. The CDR3 sequence is CASSQVWGGGEKLFF. The DNA of the CDR3 is TGCGCCAGCAGCCAAGTCTGGGGGGGCGGCGAAAAACTGTTTTTT.

In this sample, this clone turned up once. The CDR3 DNA reads as TGTGCCAGCAGCTCTGGGACTGTTGGTTTGCTCGGAGGCTACACCTTC. It is translated as CASSSGTVGLLGGYTF. The rearrangement uses TRBV7-2 and TRBJ1-2; possibly TRBD1 for D (5 bases). Germline assignment: CDR1 SGHTA and CDR2 FQGNSA. The length of the CDR3 is 16 residues. The germline V and J ends were trimmed by 4 bases and 8 bases, with 23 bases remaining between them.

This chain uses TRBV10-3 with TRBJ2-7, with D perhaps matching TRBD2 (5 bases). Per the germline V gene, CDR1 is ENHRY and CDR2 is SYGVKD. This CDR3 has 11 amino acids. V dropped 9 bases and J dropped 2 bases, with 8 bases sitting between them. The CDR3 reads CAIGETYEQYF. The CDR3 DNA follows: TGTGCCATTGGGGAGACCTACGAGCAGTACTTC.

The V call is TRBV5-5, the J call TRBJ2-2; TRBD2 matches 10 bases. This CDR3 comprises 16 residues. Unmatched junction bases numbered 8, after V lost 5 bases and J lost 4 bases. Looked up from germline, CDR1 is SGHKS and CDR2 is YYEKEE (reference sequence). The DNA of the CDR3 is TGTGCCAGCAGGGACCAGGGACTAGCGTTCACCGGGGAGCTGTTTTTT. Its translation is CASRDQGLAFTGELFF.

The V and J genes are TRBV10-3 and TRBJ1-3; TRBD1 might be the D (5 bases). Trimming left V 7 bases short and J 0 bases short, with 10 bases between. This CDR3 has 14 amino acids. CDR1 is ENHRY and CDR2 is SYGVKD in the germline V gene. The CDR3 reads CAIIGDFSGNTIYF. The CDR3 region has the DNA TGTGCCATCATCGGGGACTTCTCTGGAAACACCATATATTTT.